The rows below give T cell receptor beta chains drawn from one sample of a study of tumor T cells in aggressive B-cell lymphoma. TCRdb's table, derived via immunoSEQ multiplex PCR, lists solely in-frame clones and lacks some. The data hold 350 to 500 clones, with approximately 91% observed a single time. The sequenced material came from tumor tissue. The receptors originated from an adult with diffuse large B cell lymphoma. CDR3s include the opening cysteine and the closing phenylalanine or tryptophan. Fields, in order: clone size, D gene, V gene, J gene, CDR3 DNA, CDR3 protein. D genes are given only for firm matches. A row's size may be missing; if present it is once, few, many or a size class.

>NA|NA|TRBV6-1|TRBJ1-1
TGTGCCAGCAGCCTTGACCCGAGAGGGACTGAAGCTTTCTTT
CASSLDPRGTEAFF
>NA|NA|TRBV7-8|TRBJ1-6
TGTGCCAGCAGCATTGGGGGCTCCAATAATTCACCCCTCCACTTT
CASSIGGSNNSPLHF
>NA|NA|TRBV4-1|TRBJ2-7
TGCGCCAGCAGCCAAGATCGGCAAGCGGACCCCGGCGAGCAGTACTTC
CASSQDRQADPGEQYF
>NA|NA|TRBV6-5|TRBJ1-2
TGTGCCAGCAGTTACTTGGGAGGTGTTGGCTACACCTTC
CASSYLGGVGYTF
>NA|NA|TRBV27|TRBJ1-2
TGTGCCAGCACCACAGGGAATGGTGGCTACACCTTC
CASTTGNGGYTF
>few|NA|TRBV19|TRBJ2-7
TGTGCCAGTAGTATAGATCCTCGCTACGAGCAGTACTTC
CASSIDPRYEQYF
>NA|TRBD1|TRBV10-1|TRBJ1-4
TGCGCCAGCAGTGCAAGGACAGTGCAGGGGGATGAAAAACTGTTTTTT
CASSARTVQGDEKLFF
>NA|NA|TRBV7-9|TRBJ1-4
TGTGCCAGCAGCACCTGGGGGCTAAATGAAAAACTGTTTTTT
CASSTWGLNEKLFF
>NA|TRBD1|TRBV7-2|TRBJ2-7
TGTGCCAGCAGCCGACGGGGACAGAGCTCCTACGAGCAGTACTTC
CASSRRGQSSYEQYF
>NA|TRBD1|TRBV30|TRBJ1-2
TGTGCCGTCTACAGGGGGCGCGTCTATGGCTACACCTTC
CAVYRGRVYGYTF
>NA|TRBD2|TRBV5-1|TRBJ2-5
TGCGCCAGCAGCCTCTCACTAGCGGGGGGGCTAAGGGAGACCCAGTACTTC
CASSLSLAGGLRETQYF
>NA|TRBD1|TRBV7-8|TRBJ2-1
TGTGCCAGCAGCCGGACCCGTGGACAGGTCAATGAGCAGTTCTTC
CASSRTRGQVNEQFF
>NA|NA|TRBV29-1|TRBJ2-5
TGCAGCTACCCTTCAGGGGGGTTGGAGACCCAGTACTTC
CSYPSGGLETQYF
>NA|NA|TRBV5-4|TRBJ2-2
TGTGCCAGCAGCTTGTACGCGGGGTTGAACACCGGGGAGCTGTTTTTT
CASSLYAGLNTGELFF
>few|TRBD2|TRBV4-2|TRBJ2-2
TGTGCCAGCAGCCGGGGAGAGGCTAGCGGGGCCCTGAACACCGGGGAGCTGTTTTTT
CASSRGEASGALNTGELFF
>NA|TRBD1|TRBV27|TRBJ2-7
TGTGCCAGCAAGCAGGACAGGGGCGTCTACGAGCAGTACTTC
CASKQDRGVYEQYF
>NA|TRBD1|TRBV27|TRBJ1-1
TGTGCCAGCAGTTATGACCGGACAGGGACAGCTTTCTTT
CASSYDRTGTAFF
>NA|NA|TRBV29-1|TRBJ2-3
TGCAGCGTTGTTATAGGGGCAGGGTACACAGATACGCAGTATTTT
CSVVIGAGYTDTQYF
>NA|TRBD2|TRBV28|TRBJ2-3
TGTGCCAGCAGTTTCCTGACTAGCGGGGGGGCCGGAGATACGCAGTATTTT
CASSFLTSGGAGDTQYF
>NA|NA|TRBV9|TRBJ1-1
TGTGCCAGCAGCCCCACCTCGGTCGCTGAAGCTTTCTTT
CASSPTSVAEAFF
>NA|TRBD2|TRBV19|TRBJ2-3
TGTGCCACCGGGGCGAGCGGGGGCACAGATACGCAGTATTTT
CATGASGGTDTQYF
>NA|NA|TRBV27|TRBJ1-6
TGTGCCAGCAGTTTTAGGGGGGGGAGGAAGGAAAGTTCACCCCTCCACTTT
CASSFRGGRKESSPLHF
>NA|NA|TRBV4-3|TRBJ1-2
TGCGCCAGCAGCCAAGAGGGGGGATCCTATGGCTACACCTTC
CASSQEGGSYGYTF
>NA|NA|TRBV21-1|TRBJ2-5
TGTGCCAGCAGCTCCAAGGCTGACAGGACCCAGTACTTC
CASSSKADRTQYF
>once|NA|TRBV19|TRBJ2-2
TGTGCCAGTAGGCGGGACGGATCAGATGTCACCGGGGAGCTGTTTTTT
CASRRDGSDVTGELFF
>NA|NA|TRBV18|TRBJ1-2
TGTGCCAGCTCACCACCGGACAACTTTCAGGGCTACACCTTC
CASSPPDNFQGYTF
>once|NA|TRBV15|TRBJ2-7
TGTGCCACCAGCAGAGATCTCGGGGGATCCTACGAGCAGTACTTC
CATSRDLGGSYEQYF
>NA|TRBD1|TRBV5-8|TRBJ2-3
TGTGCCAGCAGCGCCGCCGGGACAGGGGGGGGCACAGATACGCAGTATTTT
CASSAAGTGGGTDTQYF
>NA|NA|TRBV19|TRBJ1-4
TGTGCCAGTAGTATCCAAGCCCAGTCCGGGGAAAAACTGTTTTTT
CASSIQAQSGEKLFF
>NA|NA|TRBV5-1|TRBJ2-7
TGCGCCAGCAGCTTGGGGGCAGGTTTAGAGCAGTACTTC
CASSLGAGLEQYF